A selection of T cell receptor beta chains follows, all from one sample in a study of Ad26.COV2.S vaccination and SARS-CoV-2 variants. The data were produced by immunoSEQ multiplex PCR, yet TCRdb's version contains in-frame clones alone and is incomplete. The table records just under 250,000 clones, around 87% of them present only once. Sequences were derived from peripheral blood, sampled in a trial of Ad26.COV2.S vaccine versus placebo. The source of these receptors is a person between 18 and 59 years old who received the Ad26.COV2.S COVID-19 vaccine or a placebo. CDR3s include the opening cysteine and the closing phenylalanine or tryptophan. The D gene is left open where the match is weak. The size entry is marked missing in some rows and otherwise reads once, few, many or a size class.

CDR3	DNA	D	V	J	size
CASSYSEREDFTDTQYF	TGTGCCAGCAGTTACTCGGAGCGGGAGGACTTCACAGATACGCAGTATTTT	TRBD2	TRBV6-2/TRBV6-3	TRBJ2-3	.
CASSLGIGELFF	TGTGCCAGCAGCCTAGGAATCGGGGAGCTGTTTTTT	.	TRBV6-5	TRBJ2-2	.
CASSFEGPRQETQYF	TGTGCCAGCAGCTTCGAGGGACCGCGACAAGAGACCCAGTACTTC	.	TRBV7-2	TRBJ2-5	.
CASSSGPLGGYTF	TGTGCCAGTAGCTCCGGGCCCCTCGGCGGCTACACCTTC	.	TRBV19	TRBJ1-2	.
CASSPGSGFYNEQFF	TGTGCCAGCAGCCCAGGAAGCGGGTTCTACAATGAGCAGTTCTTC	.	TRBV5-6	TRBJ2-1	.
CASSSPRAGLNTEAFF	TGTGCCAGCAGTTCCCCCAGGGCAGGGTTGAACACTGAAGCTTTCTTT	.	TRBV27	TRBJ1-1	few
CASSSIYRIETQYF	TGTGCCAGCAGCTCTATCTACAGGATTGAGACCCAGTACTTC	.	TRBV7-2	TRBJ2-5	.
CAISGWAGQETQYF	TGTGCCATCAGTGGGTGGGCAGGACAAGAGACCCAGTACTTC	.	TRBV10-3	TRBJ2-5	once
CASSGSGGGTDTQYF	TGTGCCAGCAGTGGATCAGGGGGGGGCACAGATACGCAGTATTTT	.	TRBV6-4	TRBJ2-3	.
CASDRTWNTGELFF	TGTGCCAGCGACCGGACATGGAACACCGGGGAGCTGTTTTTT	.	TRBV6-5	TRBJ2-2	few